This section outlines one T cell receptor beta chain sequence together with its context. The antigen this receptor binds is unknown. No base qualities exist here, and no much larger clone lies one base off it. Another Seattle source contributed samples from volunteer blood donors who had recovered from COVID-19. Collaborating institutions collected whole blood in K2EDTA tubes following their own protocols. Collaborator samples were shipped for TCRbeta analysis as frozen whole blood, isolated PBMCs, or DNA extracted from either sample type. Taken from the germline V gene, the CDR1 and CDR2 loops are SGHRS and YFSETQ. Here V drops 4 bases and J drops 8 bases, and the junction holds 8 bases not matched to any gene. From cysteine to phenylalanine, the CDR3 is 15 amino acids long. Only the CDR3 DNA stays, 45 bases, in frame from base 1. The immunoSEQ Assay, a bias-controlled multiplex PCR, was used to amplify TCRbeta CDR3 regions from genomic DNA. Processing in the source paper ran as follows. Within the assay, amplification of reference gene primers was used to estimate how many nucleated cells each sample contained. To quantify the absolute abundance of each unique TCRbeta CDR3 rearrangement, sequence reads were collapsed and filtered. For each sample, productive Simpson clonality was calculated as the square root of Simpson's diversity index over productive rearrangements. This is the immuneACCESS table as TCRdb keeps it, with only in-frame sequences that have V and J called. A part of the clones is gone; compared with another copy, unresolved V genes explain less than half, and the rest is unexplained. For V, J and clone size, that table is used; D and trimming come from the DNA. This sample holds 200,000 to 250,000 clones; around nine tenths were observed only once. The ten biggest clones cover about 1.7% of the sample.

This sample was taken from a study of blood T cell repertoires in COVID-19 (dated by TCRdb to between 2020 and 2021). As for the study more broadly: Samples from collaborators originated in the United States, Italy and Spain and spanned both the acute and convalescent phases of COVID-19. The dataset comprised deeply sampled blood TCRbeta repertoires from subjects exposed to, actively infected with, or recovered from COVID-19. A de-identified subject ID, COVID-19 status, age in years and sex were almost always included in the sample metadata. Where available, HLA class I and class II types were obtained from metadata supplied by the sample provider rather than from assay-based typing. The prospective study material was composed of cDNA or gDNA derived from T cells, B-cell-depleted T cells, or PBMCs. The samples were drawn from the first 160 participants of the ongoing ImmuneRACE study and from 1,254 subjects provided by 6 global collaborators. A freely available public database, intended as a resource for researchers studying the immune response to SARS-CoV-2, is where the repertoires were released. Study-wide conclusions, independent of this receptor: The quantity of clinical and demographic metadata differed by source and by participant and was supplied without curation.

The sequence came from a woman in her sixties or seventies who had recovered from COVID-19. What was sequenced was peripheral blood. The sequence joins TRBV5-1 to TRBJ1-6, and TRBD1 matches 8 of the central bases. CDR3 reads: CASSPDRVQDSPLHF. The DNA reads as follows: TGCGCCAGCAGCCCGGACAGGGTTCAAGATTCACCCCTCCACTTT.